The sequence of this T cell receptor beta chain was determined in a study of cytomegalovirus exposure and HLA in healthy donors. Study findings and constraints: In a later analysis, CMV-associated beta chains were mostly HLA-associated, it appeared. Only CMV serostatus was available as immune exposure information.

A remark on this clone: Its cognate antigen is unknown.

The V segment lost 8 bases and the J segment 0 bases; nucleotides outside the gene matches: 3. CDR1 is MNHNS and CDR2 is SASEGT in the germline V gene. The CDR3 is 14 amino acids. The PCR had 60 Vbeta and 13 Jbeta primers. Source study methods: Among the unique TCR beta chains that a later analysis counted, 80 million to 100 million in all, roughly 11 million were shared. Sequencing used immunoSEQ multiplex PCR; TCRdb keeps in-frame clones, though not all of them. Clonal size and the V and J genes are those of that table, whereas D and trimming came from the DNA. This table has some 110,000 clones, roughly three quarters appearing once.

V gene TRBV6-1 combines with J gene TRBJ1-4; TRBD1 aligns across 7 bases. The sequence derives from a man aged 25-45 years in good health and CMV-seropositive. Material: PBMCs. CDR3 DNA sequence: TGTGCCAGCCACCAGGGGGCAACTAATGAAAAACTGTTTTTT. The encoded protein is CASHQGATNEKLFF.